The 24 T cell receptor beta chains listed next were all sequenced from one sample in a study of naive and memory T cell subsets. For blood and skin samples, reverse transcription used TCR alpha and beta constant primers. TCRdb used MiXCR to reprocess the UMI-ligation and nested PCR reads, holding one entry per CDR3 protein. The data contain about 20,000 distinct CDR3 sequences, more than 9% of them singletons. Treatment denoted: skin biopsy from PPD injection site in Mantoux-positive individual. Input was roughly 1 to 1,100 ng of DNase-treated total RNA without cell sorting. Sequenced here: skin, sampled from a tuberculin skin test site. The receptors come from an adult in good health.

This clonotype showed up many times. The V and J genes are TRBV6-6 and TRBJ1-5; D perhaps matches TRBD1 (6 bases). V was shortened by 6 bases and J by 6 bases, with 9 bases between the two germline ends. The CDR3 contains 12 residues. Per germline, CDR1 MNHNY and CDR2 SVGAGI (reference sequence). The CDR3 here is CASRYRAQPQHF. In DNA form, the CDR3 reads TGTGCCAGCAGATACAGGGCTCAGCCCCAGCATTTT.

This clonotype has only a few counts. The V and J genes are TRBV7-9 and TRBJ2-1, with D hard to call. Germline V gene sequence: CDR1 SEHNR, CDR2 FQNEAQ (reference sequence). Trimming removed 5 bases at V and 1 base at J, with 9 bases between. This CDR3 spans 14 amino acids. CDR3: CASSRIRSYNEQFF. The CDR3 DNA reads as TGTGCCAGCAGCCGGATTAGGTCCTACAATGAGCAGTTCTTC.

Turning to this clonotype: This may be a read error: a much more frequent sequence differs by one nucleotide. The chain joins TRBV7-4 to TRBJ2-3, with D possibly called TRBD1 or TRBD2 (5 bases each). CDR1 is SGHVT, CDR2 SQSDAQ, per germline. CDR3 size: 17 residues. V was clipped by 2 bases and J by 2 bases, with 17 bases between them. CDR3 in amino acids: CASSLRDVGGFTDTQYF. CDR3 DNA sequence: TGTGCCAGCAGCTTAAGGGACGTGGGCGGGTTCACAGATACGCAGTATTTT.

This clonotype was counted many times. This rearrangement joins TRBV20-1 to TRBJ2-4, with 8 bases aligning to TRBD2. CDR1 is DFQATT, CDR2 SNEGSKA, per germline (reference sequence). The CDR3 loop spans 16 amino acids. Trimming took 4 bases from V and 5 from J; bases not matched to a gene: 13. The CDR3 here is CSAITSGRWQENIQYF. CDR3 DNA: TGCAGTGCTATTACTAGCGGTCGGTGGCAGGAAAACATTCAGTACTTC.

The J gene is TRBJ1-5, the V gene TRBV4-1, with D tentatively TRBD1 (6 bases). Between the trimmed V and J ends, which lost 4 bases and 6 bases, there was a span of 10 bases. The length of the CDR3 is 13 residues. From germline, CDR1 is MGHRA and CDR2 YSYEKL. CDR3 nucleotides: TGCGCCAGCAGCCGCCTCAGGGGTCAGCCCCAGCATTTT. Protein sequence: CASSRLRGQPQHF.

This clonotype showed up many times. This chain connects TRBV6-2 or TRBV6-3 to TRBJ1-6, with TRBD1 matching over 9 bases. V shed 2 bases and J 7 bases; nucleotides not matched to a gene: 9. The CDR3 is 17 residues long. Germline CDR1 MNHEY, CDR2 SVGEGT. The CDR3 DNA reads TGTGCCAGCAGTTACGTGTTCCGGACAGGGGTCAATTCACCCCTCCACTTT. As protein: CASSYVFRTGVNSPLHF.

V usage is TRBV7-6 and J usage is TRBJ2-3, with 8 bases that match TRBD2. The CDR3 loop spans 15 amino acids. Germline-derived CDR1 and CDR2 are SGHVS and FNYEAQ. The V segment lost 3 bases and the J segment 6 bases; nucleotides outside the gene matches: 8. In DNA, the CDR3 is TGTGCCAGCAGCTTCGGCGGGGGGCCCATGGATACGCAGTATTTT. Protein product: CASSFGGGPMDTQYF.

This clonotype has more than one count but fewer than ten. The rearrangement uses TRBV12-3 or TRBV12-4 and TRBJ2-5, with 7 nucleotides matching TRBD1. The length of the CDR3 is 15 residues. The trim removed 5 bases at V and 1 base at J, leaving 7 bases unmatched. In nucleotides, the CDR3 is TGTGCCAGCAGTCGGCGGACAGGCATCCAAGAGACCCAGTACTTC. Translated: CASSRRTGIQETQYF.

This clonotype was recorded at least ten times. The chain carries TRBV4-1 and TRBJ2-7, with D possibly TRBD1 on 6 matching bases. Deletions cut 1 base from V and 3 bases from J, with 19 bases between. The V gene's germline CDR1 is MGHRA and CDR2 YSYEKL. The CDR3 spans 17 residues. The CDR3, as DNA: TGCGCCAGCAGCCAAGCCCTCGTGGGGGCTATTCTCTACGAGCAGTACTTC. Its translation is CASSQALVGAILYEQYF.

This clonotype was found a few times. This chain connects TRBV5-1 to TRBJ2-7; a possible D gene is TRBD2 (5 bases). CDR1 and CDR2 from the germline V gene are SGHRS and YFSETQ. V dropped 4 bases and J dropped 6 bases, with 23 bases sitting between them. The CDR3 is 16 amino acids. DNA for the CDR3: TGCGCCAGCAGCATCAGGCCCGGGGATATCGGGGTCGAGCAGTACTTC. Encoded protein: CASSIRPGDIGVEQYF.

This clonotype showed up many times. The rearrangement uses TRBV5-5 and TRBJ2-1; D is undetermined. This CDR3 contains 16 residues. CDR1 is SGHKS and CDR2 is YYEKEE in the germline V gene (reference sequence). Trimming left V 1 base short and J 4 bases short, with 15 bases between. The CDR3 region has the DNA TGTGCCAGCAGCTTGCTTGTCTCTATGGCGTACAATGAGCAGTTCTTC. Protein sequence: CASSLLVSMAYNEQFF.

This clonotype was counted ten times or more. The chain combines TRBV7-8 with TRBJ2-1; D possibly corresponds to TRBD2 (5 bases). The CDR3 consists of 15 residues. CDR1 and CDR2 (germline): SGHVS, FQNEAQ. With 6 bases removed from V and 2 bases from J, the gap between germline ends came to 14 bases. CDR3 residues: CASSFRWTAYNEQFF. In nucleotides, the CDR3 is TGTGCCAGCAGTTTTCGTTGGACTGCCTACAATGAGCAGTTCTTC.

In this sample, this clonotype turned up many times. The chain is built from TRBV12-3 or TRBV12-4 and TRBJ1-6, with TRBD1 matching over 10 bases. After removal of 5 bases from V and 2 bases from J, the junction contained 6 bases not matched to a gene. The CDR3 runs 17 residues. CDR3 nucleotide sequence: TGTGCCAGCAGTACTATGACAGGGGGCACCTATAATTCACCCCTCCACTTT. Amino acids: CASSTMTGGTYNSPLHF.

This clonotype was seen once. This may be a read error: a much more frequent sequence differs by one nucleotide. DNA of the CDR3: TGCGCCAGCAGCCAAGATGACAACTACAAAAATCTGTTTTTT. Encoded protein: CASSQDDNYKNLFF. The rearrangement joins TRBV4-1 to TRBJ1-4, with D uncertain. The CDR3 is 14 amino acids. Germline V gene data show CDR1 as MGHRA and CDR2 as YSYEKL.

At least ten counts were recorded for this clonotype. The chain joins TRBV10-2 to TRBJ1-5; no firm D call. The CDR3 consists of 14 residues. The ends were cut back, 2 bases at V and 3 bases at J, with 8 bases in the middle. Germline CDR1 WSHSY, CDR2 SAAADI. The CDR3 DNA follows: TGCGCCAGCAGTGAGCAACAGTACAATCAGCCCCAGCATTTT. Translated, it gives CASSEQQYNQPQHF.

By its share, this clonotype is medium-sized. This rearrangement joins TRBV12-3 or TRBV12-4 to TRBJ2-1, with a possible D match to TRBD2 (5 bases). The V end lost 6 bases, the J end lost 8 bases, and 8 bases lay between the germline ends. The CDR3 extends over 11 amino acids. CDR3 region: CASSPRDEQFF. The CDR3 DNA is TGTGCCAGCAGCCCGAGGGATGAGCAGTTCTTC.

In the case of this clonotype: This could be a read error, since a much larger clone is one nucleotide away. The chain recombines TRBV15 with TRBJ2-7; TRBD2 matches at 8 bases. CDR3 length: 15 amino acids. J lost 0 bases, V lost 4 bases, and 5 bases had no gene match. The germline gives CDR1 LNHNV, CDR2 YYDKDF (reference sequence). CDR3 coding DNA: TGTGCCACCAGCAAGCTAGCGGGCCGCTCCTACGAGCAGTACTTC. Amino acids: CATSKLAGRSYEQYF.

This clonotype was picked up a small number of times. This chain joins TRBV20-1 and TRBJ2-2, with 9 bases matching TRBD2. The CDR3 contains 14 residues. V gave up 6 bases and J gave up 3 bases; unmatched junction bases: 5. Germline V CDR1 and CDR2: DFQATT, SNEGSKA (reference sequence). CDR3: CSAPRLADTGELFF. CDR3 nucleotide sequence: TGCAGTGCCCCCAGACTAGCGGACACCGGGGAGCTGTTTTTT.

V and J are TRBV6-5 and TRBJ1-3; D ambiguous. The V gene's germline CDR1 is MNHEY and CDR2 SVGAGI. The V gene lost 7 bases and the J gene lost 0 bases, with 13 bases spanning the gap. The CDR3 runs to 15 residues. CDR3 residues: CASTLGPHSGNTIYF. The CDR3, as DNA: TGTGCCAGCACCCTAGGCCCCCACTCTGGAAACACCATATATTTT.

The chain employs TRBV19 and TRBJ1-1, with a weak D call TRBD1 (5 bases). The V gene lost 7 bases and the J gene lost 4 bases, with 19 bases spanning the gap. Germline-derived CDR1 and CDR2 are LNHDA and SQIVND (reference sequence). This CDR3 is built from 15 residues. CDR3 DNA sequence: TGTGCCAGTATCAGGTGGAAGGGGAAACTCACTGAAGCTTTCTTT. This translates into CASIRWKGKLTEAFF. Filled out from reference TRBV19 and TRBJ1-1, the complete variable domain reads DGGITQSPKYLFRKEGQNVTLSCEQNLNHDAMYWYRQDPGQGLRLIYYSQIVNDFQKGDIAEGYSVSREKKESFPLTVTSAQKNPTAFYLCASIRWKGKLTEAFFGQGTRLTVV.

There are many counts of this clonotype. This chain connects TRBV19 to TRBJ2-7; D perhaps matches TRBD2 (5 bases). The CDR3 extends over 12 amino acids. V was trimmed by 5 bases and J by 7 bases, leaving 12 bases between them. Germline lookup yields CDR1 LNHDA and CDR2 SQIVND (reference sequence). The CDR3 region is CASSYSTGEQYF. In nucleotides, the CDR3 is TGTGCCAGTAGTTACTCAACGGGAGAGCAGTACTTC. The full variable domain, in which reference TRBV19 and TRBJ2-7 provide the parts outside the CDR3, is DGGITQSPKYLFRKEGQNVTLSCEQNLNHDAMYWYRQDPGQGLRLIYYSQIVNDFQKGDIAEGYSVSREKKESFPLTVTSAQKNPTAFYLCASSYSTGEQYFGPGTRLTVT.

This clonotype is termed medium-sized. The chain employs TRBV28 and TRBJ2-7, with TRBD2 matching 12 bases. Unmatched junction bases numbered 9, after V lost 6 bases and J lost 3 bases. Germline loops: CDR1 MDHEN, CDR2 SYDVKM. This CDR3 has 16 residues. The CDR3 spells CASSPPLAGGRYEQYF. The CDR3 region has the DNA TGTGCCAGCAGCCCCCCTCTAGCGGGAGGGCGCTACGAGCAGTACTTC.

V usage is TRBV20-1 and J usage is TRBJ2-1; 10 positions match TRBD2. The CDR3 length is 18 residues. Germline-derived CDR1 and CDR2 are DFQATT and SNEGSKA (reference sequence). The V and J ends lost 0 bases and 0 bases, in that order; junction bases with no gene match: 8. CDR3 sequence: CSARDASGGILSYNEQFF. CDR3 in DNA: TGCAGTGCTAGAGATGCTAGCGGGGGCATCCTCTCCTACAATGAGCAGTTCTTC.

Here the CDR3 reads CASSLSPGTALTYEQYF. For the CDR3, the DNA is TGTGCCAGCAGCCTTAGTCCCGGGACAGCTTTGACCTACGAGCAGTACTTC. The chain couples TRBV5-5 to TRBJ2-7, with 7 bases fitting TRBD1. The CDR3 consists of 17 residues. CDR1 SGHKS and CDR2 YYEKEE come from the germline V gene (reference sequence). Trimming took 4 bases from V and 2 from J; bases not matched to a gene: 15.